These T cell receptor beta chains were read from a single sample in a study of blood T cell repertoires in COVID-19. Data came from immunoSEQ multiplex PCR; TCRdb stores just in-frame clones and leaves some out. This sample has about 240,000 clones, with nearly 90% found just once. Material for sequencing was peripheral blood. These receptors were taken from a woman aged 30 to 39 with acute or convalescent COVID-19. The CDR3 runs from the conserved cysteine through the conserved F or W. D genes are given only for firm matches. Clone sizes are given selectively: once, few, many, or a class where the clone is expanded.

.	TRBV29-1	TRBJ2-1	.	CSVGEGPTANEQFF	TGCAGCGTCGGTGAGGGTCCCACCGCCAATGAGCAGTTCTTC
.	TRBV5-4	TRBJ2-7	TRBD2	CASSLLASHEQYF	TGTGCCAGCAGCTTACTAGCGAGCCACGAGCAGTACTTC
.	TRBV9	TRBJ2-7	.	CASSVGVTYEQYF	TGTGCCAGCAGCGTAGGTGTAACCTACGAGCAGTACTTC
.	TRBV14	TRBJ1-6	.	CASSPSGLPVGSPLHF	TGTGCCAGCAGCCCTTCTGGACTCCCGGTGGGTTCACCCCTCCACTTT
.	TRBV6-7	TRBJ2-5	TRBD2	CASSYSTSGKETQYF	TGTGCCAGCAGTTACTCGACTAGCGGCAAGGAGACCCAGTACTTC
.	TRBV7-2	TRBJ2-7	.	CASSLPGTTYEQYF	TGTGCCAGCAGCTTACCGGGAACGACCTACGAGCAGTACTTC
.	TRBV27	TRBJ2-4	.	CASSLMTGVAKNIQYF	TGTGCCAGCAGTTTAATGACAGGAGTAGCCAAAAACATTCAGTACTTC
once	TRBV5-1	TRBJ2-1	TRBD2	CASSSGLAGKSEQFF	TGCGCCAGCAGCTCGGGACTAGCGGGGAAATCGGAGCAGTTCTTC
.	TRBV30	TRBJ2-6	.	CAWSPGHSGANVLTF	TGTGCCTGGAGTCCGGGACACTCTGGGGCCAACGTCCTGACTTTC
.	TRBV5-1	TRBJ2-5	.	CASSFEGVRQETQYF	TGCGCCAGCAGCTTTGAAGGGGTACGGCAAGAGACCCAGTACTTC
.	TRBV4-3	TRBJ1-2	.	CASSQEGVGYGYTF	TGCGCCAGCAGCCAGGAAGGGGTTGGCTATGGCTACACCTTC
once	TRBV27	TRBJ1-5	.	CASSYDFNQPQHF	TGTGCCAGCAGTTACGACTTCAATCAGCCCCAGCATTTT
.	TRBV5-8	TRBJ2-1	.	CASSLNSGSYNEQFF	TGTGCCAGCAGCTTGAACAGTGGGTCGTACAATGAGCAGTTCTTC
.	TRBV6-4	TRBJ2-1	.	CASSHTSVSEQFF	TGTGCCAGCAGCCACACTAGTGTCAGTGAGCAGTTCTTC
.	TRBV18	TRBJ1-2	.	CASSPLLLTVNYGYTF	TGTGCCAGCTCACCTCTACTTTTAACCGTGAACTATGGCTACACCTTC
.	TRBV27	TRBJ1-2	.	CASSWTRTDYGYTF	TGTGCCAGCAGTTGGACTCGGACTGACTATGGCTACACCTTC
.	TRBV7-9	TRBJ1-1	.	CASTPLRENTEAFF	TGTGCCTCGACTCCCCTCAGAGAGAACACTGAAGCTTTCTTT
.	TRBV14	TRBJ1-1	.	CASSRAMTENTEAFF	TGTGCCAGCAGCCGCGCGATGACAGAGAACACTGAAGCTTTCTTT
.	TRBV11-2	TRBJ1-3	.	CASSTTGNTIYF	TGTGCCAGCAGCACTACTGGAAACACCATATATTTT
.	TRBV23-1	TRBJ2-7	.	CASSPPPWGTYEQYF	TGCGCCAGCAGTCCCCCCCCGTGGGGCACCTACGAGCAGTACTTC
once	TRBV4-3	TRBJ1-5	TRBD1	CASSRAQGSNQPQHF	TGCGCCAGCAGCCGAGCACAGGGGAGCAATCAGCCCCAGCATTTT
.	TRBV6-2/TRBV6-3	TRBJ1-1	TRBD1	CASSSGTGAGMWNTEAFF	TGTGCCAGCAGTTCGGGGACAGGGGCCGGGATGTGGAACACTGAAGCTTTCTTT
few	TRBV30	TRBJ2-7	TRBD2	CAWSPVAGGREQYF	TGTGCCTGGAGTCCGGTAGCGGGAGGGCGTGAGCAGTACTTC
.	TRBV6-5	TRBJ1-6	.	CASSLGATYNSPLHF	TGTGCCAGCAGTCTTGGGGCCACCTATAATTCACCCCTCCACTTT
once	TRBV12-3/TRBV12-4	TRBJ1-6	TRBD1	CASAGTGNSPLHF	TGTGCCAGCGCCGGGACAGGGAATTCACCCCTCCACTTT
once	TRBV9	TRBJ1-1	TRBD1	CASSAEQGVSTEAFF	TGTGCCAGCAGCGCAGAACAGGGGGTGAGCACTGAAGCTTTCTTT
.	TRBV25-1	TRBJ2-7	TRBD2	CASRTSGRGGNEQYF	TGTGCCAGCAGAACTAGCGGGAGAGGAGGGAACGAGCAGTACTTC
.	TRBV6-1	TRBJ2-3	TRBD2	CASSEGAGGPADTQYF	TGTGCCAGCAGTGAAGGAGCGGGAGGGCCTGCAGATACGCAGTATTTT
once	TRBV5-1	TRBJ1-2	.	CASSLGQKGYTF	TGCGCCAGCAGCTTGGGGCAGAAGGGCTACACCTTC
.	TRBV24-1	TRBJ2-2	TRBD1	CATSDLAYRGQDTGELFF	TGTGCCACCAGTGATCTCGCCTACAGGGGGCAGGACACCGGGGAGCTGTTTTTT
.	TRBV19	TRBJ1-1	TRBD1	CASSIGYYRQGRRTEAFF	TGTGCCAGTAGTATCGGGTATTACCGACAGGGGCGACGGACTGAAGCTTTCTTT
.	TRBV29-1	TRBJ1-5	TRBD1	CSVGDRGRQPQHF	TGCAGCGTCGGGGACAGGGGACGTCAGCCCCAGCATTTT
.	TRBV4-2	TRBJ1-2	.	CASSYRTDGYTF	TGTGCCAGCAGCTACAGGACGGATGGCTACACCTTC
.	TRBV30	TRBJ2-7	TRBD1	CAWSVYWGQGTSYEQYF	TGTGCCTGGAGTGTATATTGGGGACAGGGGACTTCCTACGAGCAGTACTTC
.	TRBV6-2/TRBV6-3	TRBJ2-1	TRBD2	CASSSIGRSGIIDEQFF	TGTGCCAGCAGCTCAATCGGGCGTAGCGGGATCATCGATGAGCAGTTCTTC
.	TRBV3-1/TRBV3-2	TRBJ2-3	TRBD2	CASSQEQRTSKRTDTQYF	TGTGCCAGCAGCCAAGAACAGCGGACTAGCAAACGGACAGATACGCAGTATTTT
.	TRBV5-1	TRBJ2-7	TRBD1	CASSLAQGAKYEQYF	TGCGCCAGCAGCTTGGCCCAGGGGGCCAAGTACGAGCAGTACTTC
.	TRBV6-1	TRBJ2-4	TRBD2	CASSAGSGRAKNIQYF	TGTGCCAGCAGTGCAGGCAGCGGGAGGGCCAAAAACATTCAGTACTTC
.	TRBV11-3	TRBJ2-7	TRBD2	CASSLQLAGGPLGQYF	TGTGCCAGCAGCTTACAGCTAGCGGGAGGGCCTCTAGGGCAGTACTTC
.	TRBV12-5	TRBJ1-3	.	CASGIGGNTIYF	TGTGCTAGTGGGATCGGTGGAAACACCATATATTTT